A single sample gave rise to the 9 T cell receptor beta chains below, sequenced in a study of cytomegalovirus exposure and HLA in healthy donors. With 60 Vbeta and 13 Jbeta primers, the PCR was carried out. Generated by immunoSEQ multiplex PCR, the TCRdb table keeps only in-frame clones and is missing some. The table lists 150,000 to 200,000 clones, about four fifths of them singletons, with around 4.1% in the top ten. Sequenced material: PBMCs. The receptors were sampled from a man aged 45-65 years in good health and CMV-seropositive.

The chain carries TRBV4-3 and TRBJ2-5; D is perhaps TRBD2 (6 bases). The DNA end favors TRBJ2-7, so the J call may be wrong. CDR1 is LGHNA and CDR2 is YSLEER in the germline V gene. The CDR3 sequence is 15 residues long. The CDR3 sequence: CASSLTQDYSYEQYF. The CDR3 DNA reads TGCGCCAGCAGCCTAACACAGGACTACTCCTACGAGCAGTACTTC.

The chain is built from TRBV11-2 and TRBJ2-5, with D possibly being TRBD2 (6 bases). The V gene's germline CDR1 is SGHAT and CDR2 FQNNGV. The CDR3 has 14 residues. The germline V and J ends were trimmed by 7 bases and 3 bases, with 15 bases remaining between them. DNA of the CDR3: TGTGCCAGCATGGAGGGTACCAAAAAAGAGACCCAGTACTTC. Translating gives CASMEGTKKETQYF.

This clone was detected once. The J gene is TRBJ1-1, the V gene TRBV19; TRBD1 agrees at 7 bases. CDR1 and CDR2 from the germline V gene are LNHDA and SQIVND (reference sequence). V was clipped by 7 bases and J by 5 bases; unmatched bases: 19. The CDR3 has 17 amino acids. The CDR3 loop reads CASNPRFRQGLGTEAFF. CDR3 bases: TGTGCCAGTAACCCCCGCTTCCGACAGGGCTTGGGGACTGAAGCTTTCTTT.

As to this clone: Other nucleotide sequences from this sample produce the same CDR3. The J gene is TRBJ2-7, the V gene TRBV29-1, with TRBD2 matching 12 bases. This CDR3 spans 12 amino acids. V gave up 6 bases and J gave up 4 bases; unmatched junction bases: 1. Germline CDR1 reads SQVTM; CDR2 reads ANQGSEA. This CDR3 reads CSVTSGSYEQYF. DNA for the CDR3: TGCAGCGTGACTAGCGGGAGTTACGAGCAGTACTTC.

V gene TRBV6-5 combines with J gene TRBJ2-2, with TRBD1 as a possible D gene (5 bases). This CDR3 spans 15 amino acids. Trimming left V 4 bases short and J 4 bases short, with 13 bases between. CDR1 and CDR2 from the germline V gene are MNHEY and SVGAGI. CDR3 in DNA: TGTGCCAGCAGTTGGCAGGGCCAAATCACCGGGGAGCTGTTTTTT. Translation gives CASSWQGQITGELFF.

This CDR3 reads CASSASGQQSYTF. The CDR3 DNA follows: TGTGCCAGCAGCGCTTCGGGACAGCAGAGCTACACCTTC. The rearrangement joins TRBV9 to TRBJ1-2; 7 nucleotides agree with TRBD1. There are 13 residues in the CDR3. Germline V gene lookup returns CDR1 SGDLS and CDR2 YYNGEE. Germline trimming cut 3 bases from V and 9 bases from J; bases unmatched to any gene: 8. Combining the CDR3 with reference TRBV9 and TRBJ1-2 gives the whole variable domain DSGVTQTPKHLITATGQRVTLRCSPRSGDLSVYWYQQSLDQGLQFLIQYYNGEERAKGNILERFSAQQFPDLHSELNLSSLELGDSALYFCASSASGQQSYTFGSGTRLTVV.

The rearrangement joins TRBV21-1 to TRBJ2-1; the D call in the table, TRBD2, was not verified against the DNA. TRBV21-1 represents a pseudogene. CDR3 length equals 16 residues. The CDR3 DNA reads as TGTGCCAGCAGCAAATATCGGCTAGCGGGAAACAATGAGCAGTTCTTC. Translated: CASSKYRLAGNNEQFF.

This chain connects TRBV5-1 to TRBJ2-5, with 9 nucleotides matching TRBD2. The closer fit of TRBJ2-7 to the DNA end suggests the J call may be wrong. CDR1 and CDR2 (germline): SGHRS, YFSETQ. The CDR3 is made up of 14 amino acids. CDR3 region: CASSLISGSYEQYF. The CDR3 DNA follows: TGCGCCAGCAGCTTGATTAGCGGGAGCTACGAGCAGTACTTC.

The chain is built from TRBV10-1 and TRBJ2-4, with 15 bases identical to TRBD2. The CDR3 runs 21 residues. In germline, CDR1 is WNHNN, CDR2 SYGVQD (reference sequence). The V segment lost 6 bases and the J segment 2 bases; nucleotides outside the gene matches: 17. The CDR3 protein is CASSYHPGLAGGILTKNIQYF. The CDR3 DNA reads TGCGCCAGCAGCTACCACCCCGGACTAGCGGGGGGGATATTGACCAAAAACATTCAGTACTTC.